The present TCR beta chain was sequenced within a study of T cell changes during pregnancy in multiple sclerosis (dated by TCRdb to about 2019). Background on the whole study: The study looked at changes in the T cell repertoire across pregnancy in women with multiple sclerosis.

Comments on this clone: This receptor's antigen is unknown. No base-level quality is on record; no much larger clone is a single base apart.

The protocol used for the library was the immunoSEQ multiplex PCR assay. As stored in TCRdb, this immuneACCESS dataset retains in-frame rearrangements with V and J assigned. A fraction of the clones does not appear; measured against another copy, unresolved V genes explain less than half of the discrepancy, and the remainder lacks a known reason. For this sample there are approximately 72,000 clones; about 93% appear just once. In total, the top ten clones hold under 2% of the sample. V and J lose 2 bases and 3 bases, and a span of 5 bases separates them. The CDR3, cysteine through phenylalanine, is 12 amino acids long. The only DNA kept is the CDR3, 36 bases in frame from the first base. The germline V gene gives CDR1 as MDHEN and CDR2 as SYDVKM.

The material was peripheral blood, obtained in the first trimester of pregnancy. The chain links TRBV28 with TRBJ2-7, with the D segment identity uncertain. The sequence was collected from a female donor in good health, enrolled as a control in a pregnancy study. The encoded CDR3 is CASSLGNYEQYF. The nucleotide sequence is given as TGTGCCAGCAGTTTAGGCAACTACGAGCAGTACTTC. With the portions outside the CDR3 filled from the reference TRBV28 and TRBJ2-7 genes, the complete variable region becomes DVKVTQSSRYLVKRTGEKVFLECVQDMDHENMFWYRQDPGLGLRLIYFSYDVKMKEKGDIPEGYSVSREKKERFSLILESASTNQTSMYLCASSLGNYEQYFGPGTRLTVT.